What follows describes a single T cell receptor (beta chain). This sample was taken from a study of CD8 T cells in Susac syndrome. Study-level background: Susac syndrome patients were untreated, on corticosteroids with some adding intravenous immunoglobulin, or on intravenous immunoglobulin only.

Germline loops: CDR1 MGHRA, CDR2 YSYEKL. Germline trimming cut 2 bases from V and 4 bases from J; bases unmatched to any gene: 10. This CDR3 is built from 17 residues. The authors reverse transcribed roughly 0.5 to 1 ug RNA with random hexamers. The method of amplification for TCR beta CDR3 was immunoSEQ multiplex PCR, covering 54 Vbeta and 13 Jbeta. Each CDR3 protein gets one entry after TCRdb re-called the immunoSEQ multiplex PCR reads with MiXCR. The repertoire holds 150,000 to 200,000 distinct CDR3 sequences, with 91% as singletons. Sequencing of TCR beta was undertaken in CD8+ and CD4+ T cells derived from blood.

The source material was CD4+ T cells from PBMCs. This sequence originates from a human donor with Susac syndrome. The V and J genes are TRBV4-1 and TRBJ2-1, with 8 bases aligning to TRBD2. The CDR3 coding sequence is TGCGCCAGCAGCCAAAGGGCTCCGGGACTAGGGTACAATGAGCAGTTCTTC. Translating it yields CASSQRAPGLGYNEQFF.